These 17 T cell receptor beta chains were sequenced from one sample in a study of T cells after yellow fever vaccination. TCRdb independently ran MiXCR on the 5' RACE reads; one entry per CDR3 protein. The sample has approximately 510,000 distinct CDR3 sequences, about a fifth seen once; the top ten hold about a sixth. The sequences come from PBMCs, collected roughly 20 days after the first yellow fever vaccination. The receptors were gathered from a man younger than 35 who received the YFV17D yellow fever vaccine.

The chain employs TRBV25-1 and TRBJ1-1, with D unclear. CDR3 length equals 13 residues. Looked up from germline, CDR1 is MGHDK and CDR2 is SYGVNS. V gave up 2 bases and J gave up 0 bases, with 4 bases separating them. CDR3 nucleotide sequence: TGTGCCAGCAGTGAAACGTTGAACACTGAAGCTTTCTTT. Translation gives CASSETLNTEAFF.

This clonotype was found a few times. The chain couples TRBV6-5 to TRBJ2-1; D may be TRBD2 (5 bases). Germline V gives CDR1 MNHEY, CDR2 SVGAGI. V shed 0 bases and J shed 8 bases, with 17 bases lying between them. The length of the CDR3 is 16 residues. CDR3 sequence: CASSYSNFFGIDEQFF. Written as DNA, the CDR3 is TGTGCCAGCAGTTACTCGAATTTCTTCGGGATCGATGAGCAGTTCTTC.

This clonotype was seen a few times. The chain uses TRBV20-1 and TRBJ1-5, with 7 bases matching TRBD1. Per the germline V gene, CDR1 is DFQATT and CDR2 is SNEGSKA (reference sequence). The CDR3 covers 15 residues. Germline trimming cut 1 base from V and 7 bases from J; bases unmatched to any gene: 10. CDR3: CSARALDRERQPQHF. CDR3 sequence (DNA): TGCAGTGCTAGAGCCCTAGACAGGGAACGACAGCCCCAGCATTTT.

This clonotype was picked up a small number of times. The V call is TRBV20-1, the J call TRBJ2-7, with 8 bases identical to TRBD1. The CDR3 is 15 amino acids. V shed 3 bases and J 4 bases; nucleotides not matched to a gene: 11. Germline loops: CDR1 DFQATT, CDR2 SNEGSKA (reference sequence). The CDR3 bases are TGCAGTGCTAGCCTATCAGGACAGGGTCCATACGAGCAGTACGTC. It specifies CSASLSGQGPYEQYV.

This clonotype was detected a few times. This sequence joins TRBV29-1 and TRBJ1-1; D is unclear. V was trimmed by 3 bases and J by 8 bases, leaving 10 bases between them. This CDR3 contains 11 residues. In germline, CDR1 is SQVTM, CDR2 ANQGSEA. The DNA for the CDR3 is TGCAGCGTTGAGGGGAGTGGAGAAGCTTTCTTT. Protein sequence: CSVEGSGEAFF.

This clonotype occurred a few times. The V gene is TRBV6-2 or TRBV6-3, the J gene TRBJ2-7, with no clear D. The CDR3 is 14 amino acids. V was trimmed by 7 bases and J by 6 bases, leaving 19 bases between them. Per the germline V gene, CDR1 is MNHEY and CDR2 is SVGEGT. The CDR3, as DNA: TGTGCCAGCACGCACCAGGAGCTTTGGGGCGAGCAGTACTTC. Protein sequence: CASTHQELWGEQYF.

The chain has TRBV4-3 and TRBJ2-7; no clear D. CDR1 is LGHNA and CDR2 is YSLEER in the germline V gene. The CDR3 totals 15 residues. The V and J ends lost 1 base and 0 bases respectively, with 10 bases between them. DNA of the CDR3: TGCGCCAGCAGCCAAGGTCTAGAGAGCTCCTACGAGCAGTACTTC. This sequence encodes CASSQGLESSYEQYF.

V is TRBV7-9 and J is TRBJ2-2, with D hard to call. CDR1 and CDR2 (germline): SEHNR, FQNEAQ (reference sequence). V was trimmed by 0 bases and J by 5 bases, leaving 13 bases between them. This CDR3 region has 16 residues. The CDR3 region has the DNA TGTGCCAGCAGCTTAGCGCAGGACCGTTCAACCGGGGAGCTGTTTTTT. It codes for CASSLAQDRSTGELFF.

Regarding this clonotype: Just one base apart from a much larger clone, this may be a read error. This rearrangement joins TRBV4-3 to TRBJ2-2, with TRBD2 as a possible D gene (5 bases). Germline V gene lookup returns CDR1 LGHNA and CDR2 YSLEER. CDR3 length: 16 amino acids. CDR3 residues: CACSQGSSLNTGELFF. The CDR3 bases are TGCGCCTGCAGCCAAGGGTCTAGCCTAAACACCGGGGAGCTGTTTTTT.

This clonotype has only a few counts. The chain combines TRBV5-1 with TRBJ2-3, with D tentatively TRBD1 or TRBD2 (5 bases each). The V end was cut by 6 bases, the J end by 5 bases, with 16 bases between. The CDR3 covers 14 residues. Germline lookup yields CDR1 SGHRS and CDR2 YFSETQ. CDR3 in amino acids: CASTDGGVGDTQYF. The CDR3, as DNA: TGCGCCAGCACCGATGGGGGAGTCGGAGATACGCAGTATTTT.

This clonotype was seen a handful of times. The chain employs TRBV19 and TRBJ2-7, with 10 bases fitting TRBD2. With V trimmed by 4 bases and J by 4 bases, 4 bases remained unmatched. This CDR3 has 14 amino acids. Germline values: CDR1 LNHDA, CDR2 SQIVND (reference sequence). The CDR3: CASSTSGGAYEQYF. CDR3 bases: TGTGCCAGTAGTACCAGCGGGGGGGCGTACGAGCAGTACTTC.

This clonotype was detected only a few times. The chain recombines TRBV20-1 with TRBJ1-4; weak D call: TRBD1 (6 bases). This CDR3 comprises 12 residues. Germline lookup yields CDR1 DFQATT and CDR2 SNEGSKA (reference sequence). The germline V and J ends were trimmed by 8 bases and 8 bases, with 15 bases remaining between them. The CDR3 nucleotides are TGCAGTCCATCACAGGGTGACGAAAAACTGTTTTTT. Translation: CSPSQGDEKLFF.

This chain uses TRBV12-3 or TRBV12-4 with TRBJ2-1, with D perhaps TRBD2 (5 bases). CDR3 size: 13 residues. V shed 5 bases and J shed 5 bases, with 10 bases lying between them. DNA for the CDR3: TGTGCCAGCAGTGGTTATAGCGACAATGAGCAGTTCTTC. Protein product: CASSGYSDNEQFF.

The chain couples TRBV2 to TRBJ2-2; D is unclear. This CDR3 contains 13 residues. V was clipped by 4 bases and J by 1 base, with 4 bases between them. Germline V gene lookup returns CDR1 SNHLY and CDR2 FYNNEI. This CDR3 reads CASSVWNTGELFF. CDR3 coding DNA: TGTGCCAGCAGTGTCTGGAACACCGGGGAGCTGTTTTTT.

This clonotype came up many times. The chain joins TRBV7-2 to TRBJ1-2, with 9 bases that match TRBD1. The CDR3 runs to 14 residues. Trimming removed 1 base from V and 5 bases from J; junction bases left unmatched: 2. Looked up from germline, CDR1 is SGHTA and CDR2 is FQGNSA. CDR3 in DNA: TGTGCCAGCAGCTTAGGGGACAGGGCTTATGGCTACACCTTC. Its protein product is CASSLGDRAYGYTF.

The V gene is TRBV4-2, the J gene TRBJ2-7, with 9 bases lining up with TRBD2. V dropped 1 base and J dropped 0; count of bases not matched to a gene: 4. Per the germline V gene, CDR1 is LGHNA and CDR2 is YNFKEQ. This CDR3 is 16 amino acids long. This CDR3 reads CASSQGAAGGSYEQYF. In nucleotides, the CDR3 is TGTGCCAGCAGCCAAGGGGCAGCGGGGGGCTCCTACGAGCAGTACTTC.

The chain recombines TRBV28 with TRBJ2-7; 11 bases match TRBD1. V shed 8 bases and J 3 bases; nucleotides not matched to a gene: 0. CDR1 is MDHEN, CDR2 SYDVKM, per germline. The CDR3 has 12 amino acids. In nucleotides, the CDR3 is TGTGCCAGCGGGACAGGGGGCTACGAGCAGTACGTC. It translates to CASGTGGYEQYV.